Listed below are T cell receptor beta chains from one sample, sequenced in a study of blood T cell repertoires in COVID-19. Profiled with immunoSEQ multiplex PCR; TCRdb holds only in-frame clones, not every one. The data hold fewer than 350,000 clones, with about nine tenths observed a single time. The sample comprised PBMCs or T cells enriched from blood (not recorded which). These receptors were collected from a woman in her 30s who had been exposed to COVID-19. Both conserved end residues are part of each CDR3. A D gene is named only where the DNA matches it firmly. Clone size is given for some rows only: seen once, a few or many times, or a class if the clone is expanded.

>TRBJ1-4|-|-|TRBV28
TGTGCCAGTAGTCCAGGGTCAACTAATGAAAAACTGTTTTTT
CASSPGSTNEKLFF
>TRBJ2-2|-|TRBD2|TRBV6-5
TGTGCCAGCACACTCGGGACTAGCGGGACCAAGGAGCTGTTTTTT
CASTLGTSGTKELFF
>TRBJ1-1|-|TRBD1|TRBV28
TGTGCCAGCAGTTCAAGGCGTGCAGGGACAGAGAACACTGAAGCTTTCTTT
CASSSRRAGTENTEAFF
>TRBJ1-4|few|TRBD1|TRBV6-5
TGTGCCAGCAGGGGGACAGGGGGCATTGAAAAACTGTTTTTT
CASRGTGGIEKLFF
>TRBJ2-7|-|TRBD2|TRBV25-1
TGTGCCAGCAGCATCGCTAGCGGGAGACCTTACGGGCAGTACTTC
CASSIASGRPYGQYF
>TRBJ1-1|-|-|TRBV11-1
TGTGCCAGCAGCCTGACAGCGCGCACTGAAGCTTTCTTT
CASSLTARTEAFF
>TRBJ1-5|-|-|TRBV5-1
TGCGCCAGCAGCTTGGGCAGGCCAGGTCTGATGACGAATCAGCCCCAGCATTTT
CASSLGRPGLMTNQPQHF
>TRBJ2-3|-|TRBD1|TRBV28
TGTGCCAGCAGTTCGGGACAGGGGAGCACAGATACGCAGTATTTT
CASSSGQGSTDTQYF
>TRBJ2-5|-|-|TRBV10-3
TGTGCCATCACCGGACAGCCCCAAGAGACCCAGTACTTC
CAITGQPQETQYF
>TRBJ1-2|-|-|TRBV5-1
TGCGCCAGCAGCTTAGACAGATCCTATGGCTACACCTTC
CASSLDRSYGYTF
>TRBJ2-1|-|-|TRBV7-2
TGTGCCAGCAGCTTAGATTTGTACGGTGAGCAGTTCTTC
CASSLDLYGEQFF
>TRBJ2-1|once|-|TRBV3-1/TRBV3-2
TGTGCCAGCAGCCCTGTGCGGACACGCTCCTACAATGAGCAGTTCTTC
CASSPVRTRSYNEQFF
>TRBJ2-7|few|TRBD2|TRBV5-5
TGTGCCAGCAGTCCCGAGGGGACTAGCGCCTACGAGCAGTACTTC
CASSPEGTSAYEQYF
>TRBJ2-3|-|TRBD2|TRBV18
TGTGCCAGCTCACCATTACCCCTAGCGGGAGTTGGAAGCACAGATACGCAGTATTTT
CASSPLPLAGVGSTDTQYF
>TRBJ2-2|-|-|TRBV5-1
TGCGCCAGCAGCTCCATGTCCGGGGACACCGGGGAGCTGTTTTTT
CASSSMSGDTGELFF
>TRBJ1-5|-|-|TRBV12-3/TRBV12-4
TGTGCCAGCCGGGGGGGCGGCAATCAGCCCCAGCATTTT
CASRGGGNQPQHF
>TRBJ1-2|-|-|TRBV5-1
TGCGCCAGCAGCTTGCGGGGACTAGGGCTGGATGGCTACACCTTC
CASSLRGLGLDGYTF
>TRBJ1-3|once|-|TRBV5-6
TGTGCCAGCAGCTTGAAGGGGGTCGGAAACACCATATATTTT
CASSLKGVGNTIYF
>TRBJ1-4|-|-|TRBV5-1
TGCGCCAGCAGCGCTAATTTTGCAACTAATGAAAAACTGTTTTTT
CASSANFATNEKLFF
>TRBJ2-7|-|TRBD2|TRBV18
TGTGCCAGCTCACCCCCAGCGGGAGAGTCCTACGAGCAGTACTTC
CASSPPAGESYEQYF
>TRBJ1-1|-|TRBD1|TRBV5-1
TGCGCCAGCAGCTTGTCGTGGACAGGGAGAGCGGAAGCTTTCTTT
CASSLSWTGRAEAFF
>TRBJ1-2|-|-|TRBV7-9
TGTGCCAGCCAAGAGATACTTAACTATGGCTACACCTTC
CASQEILNYGYTF
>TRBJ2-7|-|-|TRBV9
TGTGCCAGCAGCTTCCTAGCCTACTCCTACGAGCAGTACTTC
CASSFLAYSYEQYF
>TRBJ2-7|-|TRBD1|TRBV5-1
TGCGCCAGCAGCTTGGCCGGACAGGGGCTCAACGAGCAGTACTTC
CASSLAGQGLNEQYF
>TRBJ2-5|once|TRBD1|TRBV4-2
TGTGCCAGCAGCCAAGATTTGACAGGGTCACAAGAGACCCAGTACTTC
CASSQDLTGSQETQYF
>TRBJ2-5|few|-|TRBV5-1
TGCGCCAGCAGCTTGGTAGTCGAGACCCAGTACTTC
CASSLVVETQYF
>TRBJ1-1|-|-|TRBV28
TGTGCCTCCCCATCTCAGGACAGTCCTCATTTT
CASPSQDSPHF
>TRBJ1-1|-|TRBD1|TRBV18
TGTGCCAGCTCACCAGGACAGGGATCCCTGGGGGCCACTGAAGCTTTCTTT
CASSPGQGSLGATEAFF
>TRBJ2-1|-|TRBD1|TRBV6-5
TGTGCCAGCAGCGCCGGGACAGGGTGGAATGAGCAGTTCTTC
CASSAGTGWNEQFF
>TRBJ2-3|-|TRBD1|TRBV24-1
TGTGCCACCAGTGAGGGTGGACAGGCGCATACGCAGTATTTT
CATSEGGQAHTQYF
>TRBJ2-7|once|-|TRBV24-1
TGTGCCACCAGTGATAGTGGGAGCACCTCTCGGGACGAGCAGTACTTC
CATSDSGSTSRDEQYF
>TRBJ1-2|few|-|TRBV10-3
TGTGCCATCAGTGAGTCGACAGGCAACTATGGCTACACCTTC
CAISESTGNYGYTF
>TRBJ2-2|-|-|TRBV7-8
TGTGCCAGCAACCGATACCCAGGGGCCCTGACCGGGGAGCTGTTTTTT
CASNRYPGALTGELFF
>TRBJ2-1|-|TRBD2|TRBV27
TGTGCCAGCAGTTTACTAAGCGGGAACTCCTACAATGAGCAGTTCTTC
CASSLLSGNSYNEQFF
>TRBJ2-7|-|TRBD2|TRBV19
TGTGCCAGTAGTAGACAAATTTCTAGCGGACTTAGCTCCTACGAGCAGTACTTC
CASSRQISSGLSSYEQYF
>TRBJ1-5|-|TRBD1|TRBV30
TGTGCCTGGAGGAGACAGGGATTGAATCAGCCCCAGCATTTT
CAWRRQGLNQPQHF
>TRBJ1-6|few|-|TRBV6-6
TGTGCCAGCAGTTACATTGGGAGTGGTTCACCCCTCCACTTT
CASSYIGSGSPLHF
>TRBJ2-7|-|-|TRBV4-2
TGTGCCAGCAGCCAAGGGCCGGGCCAGGGCTCCTACGAGCAGTACTTC
CASSQGPGQGSYEQYF
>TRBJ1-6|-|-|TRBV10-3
TGTGCCATCAGCAAAGAAGGGGATTCACCCCTCCACTTT
CAISKEGDSPLHF
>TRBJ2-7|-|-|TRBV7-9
TGTGCCAGCAGCTTGAGTGGGGGCCGACAGTACTTC
CASSLSGGRQYF
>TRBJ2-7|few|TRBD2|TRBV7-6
TGTGCCAGCAGCTTAGGGACTAGCGGGAATAACGAGCAGTACTTC
CASSLGTSGNNEQYF
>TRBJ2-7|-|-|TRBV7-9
TGTGCCAGCAGCTCCCCGCGCGAGCAGTACTTC
CASSSPREQYF
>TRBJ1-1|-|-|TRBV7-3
TGTGCCAGCAGCCGAAGCGGGACTGAGGAAGCTTTCTTT
CASSRSGTEEAFF
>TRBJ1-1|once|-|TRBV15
TGTGCCACCAGCTCCTTGCTCGGGAAGGTGAACACTGAAGCTTTCTTT
CATSSLLGKVNTEAFF
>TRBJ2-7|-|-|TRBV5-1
TGCGCCAGCAGAGGCGGTCTTTACGAGCAGTACTTC
CASRGGLYEQYF
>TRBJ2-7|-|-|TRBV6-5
TGTGCCAGCAGTTATTTTTCGGCTAGCTCATACGAGCAGTACTTC
CASSYFSASSYEQYF
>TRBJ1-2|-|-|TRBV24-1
TGTGCCACCAGTCCTATGGGGGGGAATGGCTACACCTTC
CATSPMGGNGYTF
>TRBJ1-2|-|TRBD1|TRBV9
TGTGCCAGCAGCGTAGAGGGGACAGGGTTTTATGGCTACACCTTC
CASSVEGTGFYGYTF
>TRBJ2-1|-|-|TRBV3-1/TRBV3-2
TGTGCCAGCAGCCCGGGGACTTACAATGAGCAGTTCTTC
CASSPGTYNEQFF
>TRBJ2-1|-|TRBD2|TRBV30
TGTGCCTGGAGTGTCAGCCGGACTAGCAGTCACAATGAGCAGTTCTTC
CAWSVSRTSSHNEQFF
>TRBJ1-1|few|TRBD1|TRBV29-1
TGCAGCGTTGCTTTTCCGGGACAGGGAAAAGCTTTCTTT
CSVAFPGQGKAFF
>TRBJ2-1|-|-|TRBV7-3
TGTGCCAGCAGCGAAGCGGCGGGTTGGGAGAATGAGCAGTTCTTC
CASSEAAGWENEQFF